The source of this T cell receptor (beta chain) is a study of shared clonotypes between healthy human individuals. Study conclusions and caveats: Compared with clonotypes that all four donors shared, non-shared clonotypes had lower generation probabilities.

As defined, naive CD8 cells were CD45RO-negative and positively selected for CCR7, with terminally differentiated effector memory CD45RA+ cells excluded. Comments on this clone: What it binds is not known.

Looked up from germline, CDR1 is MGHRA and CDR2 is YSYEKL. With 1 base removed from V and 13 bases from J, the gap between germline ends came to 25 bases. The CDR3 is 17 residues long. The table came from immunoSEQ multiplex PCR; TCRdb's copy has only in-frame clones and leaves some out. Of 2 million to 2.5 million clones in the sample, about 95% were seen once. The sequence derives from a man aged 18 to 30 in good health. The J gene is TRBJ1-4, the V gene TRBV4-1, with D possibly TRBD1 on 5 matching bases. Sequencing was carried out using naive CD8+ T cells sorted from blood. The CDR3 DNA follows: TGCGCCAGCAGCCAAGCCCCTCCGGGACCTCGCGGAGGAGGACTGTTTTTT. This gives the protein CASSQAPPGPRGGGLFF.